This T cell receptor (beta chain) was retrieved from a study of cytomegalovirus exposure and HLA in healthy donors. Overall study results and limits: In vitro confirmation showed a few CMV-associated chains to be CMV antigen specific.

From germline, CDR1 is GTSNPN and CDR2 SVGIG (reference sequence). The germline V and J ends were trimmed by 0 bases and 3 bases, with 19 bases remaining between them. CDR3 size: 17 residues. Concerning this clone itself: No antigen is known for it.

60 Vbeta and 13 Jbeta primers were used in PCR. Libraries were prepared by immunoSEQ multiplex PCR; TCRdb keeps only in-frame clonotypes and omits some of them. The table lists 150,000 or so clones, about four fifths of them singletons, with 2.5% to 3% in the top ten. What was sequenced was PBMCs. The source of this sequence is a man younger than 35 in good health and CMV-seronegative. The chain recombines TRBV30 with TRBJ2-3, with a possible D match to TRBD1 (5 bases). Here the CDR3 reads CAWSVRPGRDRTDTQYF. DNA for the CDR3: TGTGCCTGGAGTGTACGGCCTGGCAGGGATCGAACAGATACGCAGTATTTT.